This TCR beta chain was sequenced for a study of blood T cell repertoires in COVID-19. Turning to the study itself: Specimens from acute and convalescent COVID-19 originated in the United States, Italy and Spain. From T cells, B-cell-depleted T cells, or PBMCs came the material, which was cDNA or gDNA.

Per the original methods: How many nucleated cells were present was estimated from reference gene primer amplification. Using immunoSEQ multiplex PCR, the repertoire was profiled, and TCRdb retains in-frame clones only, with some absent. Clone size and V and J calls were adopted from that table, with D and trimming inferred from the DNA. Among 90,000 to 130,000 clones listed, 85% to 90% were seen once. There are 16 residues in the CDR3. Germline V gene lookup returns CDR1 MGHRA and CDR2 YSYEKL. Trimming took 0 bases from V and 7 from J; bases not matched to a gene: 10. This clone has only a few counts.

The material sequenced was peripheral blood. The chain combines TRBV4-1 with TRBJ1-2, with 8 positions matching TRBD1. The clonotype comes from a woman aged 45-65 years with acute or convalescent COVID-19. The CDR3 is CASSQDRDRLMGGYTF. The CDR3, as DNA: TGCGCCAGCAGCCAAGATCGGGACAGGCTGATGGGTGGCTACACCTTC.